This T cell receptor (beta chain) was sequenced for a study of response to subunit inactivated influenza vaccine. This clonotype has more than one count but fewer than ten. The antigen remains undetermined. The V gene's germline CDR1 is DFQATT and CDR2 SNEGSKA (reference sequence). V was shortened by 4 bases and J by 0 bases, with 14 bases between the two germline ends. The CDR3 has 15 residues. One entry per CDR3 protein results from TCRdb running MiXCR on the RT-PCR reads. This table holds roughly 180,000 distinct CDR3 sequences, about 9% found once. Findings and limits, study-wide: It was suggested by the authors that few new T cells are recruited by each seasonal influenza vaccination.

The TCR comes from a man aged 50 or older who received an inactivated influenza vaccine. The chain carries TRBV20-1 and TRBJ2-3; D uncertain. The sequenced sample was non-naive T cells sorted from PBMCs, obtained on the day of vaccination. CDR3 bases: TGCAGTGCTATAAAGTTGAGCGAGAGCACAGATACGCAGTATTTT. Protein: CSAIKLSESTDTQYF.